This T cell receptor beta chain came from a study of early T cells in non-severe SARS-CoV-2 infection. On the study more broadly: Bulk RNA isolated from unsorted whole blood underwent sequencing; chains were not paired. Study-wide findings and caveats: Anti-spike CD8 responses were favored in VDJdb matching, and private and CD4 specificities were missed.

Germline CDR1 MNHEY, CDR2 SVGEGT. Trimming left V 8 bases short and J 3 bases short, with 11 bases between. CDR3 length: 13 amino acids. Attachment of unique molecular identifiers to individual cDNA molecules was performed. Each CDR3 protein gets one entry after TCRdb re-called the 5' RACE reads with MiXCR. The sample shows about 48,000 distinct CDR3 sequences, 6.2% of them seen only once. Ten or more counts support this clonotype. Its antigen is unknown. The chain recombines TRBV6-2 or TRBV6-3 with TRBJ2-1; a possible D gene is TRBD1 (6 bases). The sequences come from whole blood, collected at baseline. This receptor was identified in an adult who was a healthcare worker with PCR-confirmed SARS-CoV-2 infection or an uninfected control (not recorded which). CDR3 sequence: CASRRGGYNEQFF. The DNA for the CDR3 is TGTGCCAGCCGGCGAGGGGGCTACAATGAGCAGTTCTTC.